Detailed here is one T cell receptor (beta chain). Germline loops: CDR1 KGHDR, CDR2 SFDVKD. With V trimmed by 7 bases and J by 5 bases, 3 bases remained unmatched. CDR3 length: 12 residues. Data came from immunoSEQ multiplex PCR; TCRdb stores just in-frame clones and leaves some out. Among about 98,000 clones, around 85% were seen once, and the ten largest hold over 8.5%. These data come from a study of blood T cell repertoires in COVID-19. Material for sequencing was peripheral blood. The chain recombines TRBV24-1 with TRBJ1-1; 7 nucleotides agree with TRBD1. The source of this sequence is a woman aged 80 or over with acute or convalescent COVID-19. The CDR3 nucleotides are TGTGCCACCAGGGGGACAGCGACTGAAGCTTTCTTT. Amino acids: CATRGTATEAFF.